This T cell receptor beta chain was retrieved from a study of blood T cells in healthy people across ages. Study-level points and caveats: CMV infection status of these donors was not known. From one million sequenced T cells, diversity estimates were lower bounds.

Germline loops: CDR1 SGHRS, CDR2 YFSETQ. The CDR3 loop spans 14 amino acids. Details on this clonotype: Its antigen remains unknown. A read error may produce the germline difference seen at one junction end.

With a J-beta primer mix and a sample-barcoded 5' primer, a second PCR ran about 6 to 11 cycles. TCRdb fed the 5' RACE reads into MiXCR, producing one record per CDR3 protein. The sample shows around 670,000 distinct CDR3 sequences, approximately 30% of them seen only once. The gene calls are TRBV5-1 and TRBJ2-7; 10 positions match TRBD1. The sequenced sample consisted of blood. This sequence originates from a woman at least 80 years old in good health. This CDR3 reads CANSAGTGVPEQYF. CDR3 DNA sequence: TGCGCCAACAGCGCCGGGACAGGGGTTCCAGAGCAGTACTTC.